The entry that follows covers one T cell receptor beta chain sequence. This CDR3 spans 12 amino acids. Germline CDR1 MNHEY, CDR2 SVGAGI. Unmatched junction bases numbered 5, after V lost 10 bases and J lost 2 bases. The data were produced by immunoSEQ multiplex PCR, yet TCRdb's version contains in-frame clones alone and is incomplete. Of roughly 70,000 clones listed, about 88% are singletons. This record belongs to a study of blood T cell repertoires in COVID-19. The sample consisted of peripheral blood. The clonotype originates from a man aged 65 to 79 with acute or convalescent COVID-19. The chain combines TRBV6-5 with TRBJ2-7; 7 bases fit TRBD1. The DNA for the CDR3 is TGTGCCACCAGAGACAGGGCCTACGAGCAGTACTTC. As protein: CATRDRAYEQYF.